These 16 T cell receptor beta chains were sequenced from one sample in a study of neurological immune-mediated disorders. TCRdb analysed the 5' RACE reads with MiXCR anew, one entry per CDR3 protein. The sample carries about 65,000 distinct CDR3 sequences, roughly 4% recorded once. Sequenced sample: PBMCs. The origin of the receptors is a man over 45 with multiple sclerosis.

This clonotype came up many times. The chain employs TRBV7-2 and TRBJ2-7, with 8 bases identical to TRBD1. This CDR3 spans 14 amino acids. The V gene end was trimmed by 1 base and the J gene end by 4 bases; junction bases not matched to a gene: 3. Germline assignment: CDR1 SGHTA and CDR2 FQGNSA. The CDR3 region has the DNA TGTGCCAGCAGCTTAGGAGGACAGGGATACGAGCAGTACTTC. This encodes CASSLGGQGYEQYF.

The chain combines TRBV9 with TRBJ2-5, with 9 nucleotides matching TRBD1. V lost 3 bases and J lost 3; bases outside the gene matches: 6. The CDR3 is 15 residues long. In germline, CDR1 is SGDLS, CDR2 YYNGEE. The CDR3, as DNA: TGTGCCAGCAGCGACCGGACAGGGGTGGAAGAGACCCAGTACTTC. It codes for CASSDRTGVEETQYF.

This clonotype appeared many times. The V and J genes are TRBV7-9 and TRBJ1-3, with D uncertain. This CDR3 has 16 residues. V was clipped by 3 bases and J by 4 bases, with 16 bases between them. Germline values: CDR1 SEHNR, CDR2 FQNEAQ (reference sequence). Here the CDR3 reads CASSFSLLGSGNTIYF. DNA for the CDR3: TGTGCCAGCAGCTTTAGTCTTTTGGGTTCGGGAAACACCATATATTTT.

The table lists this clonotype with many counts. The rearrangement uses TRBV20-1 and TRBJ1-1; D unclear. This CDR3 is 15 amino acids long. The ends were cut back, 5 bases at V and 0 bases at J, with 16 bases in the middle. Per germline, CDR1 DFQATT and CDR2 SNEGSKA (reference sequence). In DNA form, the CDR3 reads TGCAGTGCTCACGATTACCCGGGCATGAACACTGAAGCTTTCTTT. Its translation: CSAHDYPGMNTEAFF.

This clonotype was detected ten times or more. The chain links TRBV7-2 to TRBJ2-7, with D hard to call. Germline V gene lookup returns CDR1 SGHTA and CDR2 FQGNSA. The CDR3 contains 14 residues. V was trimmed by 1 base and J by 2 bases, leaving 9 bases between them. As DNA, the CDR3 is TGTGCCAGCAGCTTAGGCCAGCTTGCCTACGAGCAGTACTTC. It encodes CASSLGQLAYEQYF.

This clonotype showed up many times. J is TRBJ2-3 and V is TRBV5-5, with D perhaps TRBD1 or TRBD2 (6 bases each). CDR3 size: 16 residues. Germline CDR1 and CDR2: SGHKS and YYEKEE (reference sequence). The ends were cut back, 0 bases at V and 2 bases at J, with 13 bases in the middle. CDR3 DNA: TGTGCCAGCAGCTTGGGGGGGGCGGGACCCACAGATACGCAGTATTTT. Residues: CASSLGGAGPTDTQYF.

This clonotype was recorded many times. The chain has TRBV12-3 or TRBV12-4 and TRBJ1-5; D possibly corresponds to TRBD1 (5 bases). V was pared by 6 bases and J by 0 bases, with 12 bases between. CDR3 length equals 15 residues. CDR3 sequence: CASSTRQSSNQPQHF. CDR3 bases: TGTGCCAGCAGCACCCGACAGAGTAGCAATCAGCCCCAGCATTTT.

This clonotype was counted at least ten times. The J gene is TRBJ1-1, the V gene TRBV5-5; tentative D call: TRBD1 (6 bases). Trimming removed 4 bases at V and 6 bases at J, with 19 bases between. The CDR3 sequence is 15 residues long. Germline V lookup: CDR1 SGHKS, CDR2 YYEKEE (reference sequence). CDR3 sequence: CASSPSQGMGPEAFF. The DNA of the CDR3 is TGTGCCAGCAGCCCATCTCAGGGGATGGGACCTGAAGCTTTCTTT.

This clonotype appeared many times. CDR3 nucleotides: TGTGCCAGCAGCTGGGGACAGGGCTCCTACGAGCAGTACTTC. It yields the protein CASSWGQGSYEQYF. The chain combines TRBV5-6 with TRBJ2-7, with 9 bases aligning to TRBD1. V was pared by 3 bases and J by 0 bases, with 1 base of the junction left unmatched. This CDR3 comprises 14 residues. Per germline, CDR1 SGHDT and CDR2 YYEEEE.

In its sample, this clonotype was seen many times. One end of the junction does not line up with germline, which may come from a read error. The V call is TRBV7-7, the J call TRBJ2-1; D is undetermined. The CDR3 has 13 amino acids. Germline lookup yields CDR1 SSHAT and CDR2 FNYEAQ (reference sequence). The CDR3 spells CASSLSSYNEQFF. The CDR3 DNA follows: TGTGCTAGCAGCTTGAGCTCCTACAATGAGCAGTTCTTC.

The chain combines TRBV20-1 with TRBJ2-6; 7 bases fit TRBD1. J gave up 8 bases and V 5 bases, and 6 bases lay outside the gene matches. This CDR3 has 13 amino acids. The germline V gene encodes CDR1 DFQATT and CDR2 SNEGSKA (reference sequence). The CDR3 loop is CSAEDRRTNVLTF. The DNA for the CDR3 is TGCAGTGCTGAGGACAGGCGGACCAACGTCCTGACTTTC.

This clonotype was detected ten times or more. This chain joins TRBV7-9 and TRBJ1-2; TRBD1 agrees at 9 bases. Germline V gene data show CDR1 as SEHNR and CDR2 as FQNEAQ (reference sequence). The junction had 11 bases not matched to a gene; V was cut back by 2 bases and J by 7 bases. The CDR3 consists of 16 residues. CDR3 residues: CASSLRLQGAVAGYTF. The CDR3 nucleotides are TGTGCCAGCAGCTTAAGGCTACAGGGGGCTGTCGCTGGCTACACCTTC. The full variable domain, in which reference TRBV7-9 and TRBJ1-2 provide the parts outside the CDR3, is DTGVSQNPRHKITKRGQNVTFRCDPISEHNRLYWYRQTLGQGPEFLTYFQNEAQLEKSRLLSDRFSAERPKGSFSTLEIQRTEQGDSAMYLCASSLRLQGAVAGYTFGSGTRLTVV.

This clonotype was counted ten times or more. This chain links TRBV5-1 with TRBJ2-2; 7 bases are shared with TRBD2. The CDR3 totals 16 residues. Germline V lookup: CDR1 SGHRS, CDR2 YFSETQ. The V gene end was trimmed by 3 bases and the J gene end by 4 bases; junction bases not matched to a gene: 9. CDR3 DNA sequence: TGCGCCAGCAGCTCCGGAGGACTAGGCGGCACCGGGGAGCTGTTTTTT. Translation: CASSSGGLGGTGELFF.

With respect to this clonotype: At one end, the junction sequence differs from germline, possibly due to a read error. The chain recombines TRBV6-1 with TRBJ2-5; 11 nucleotides match TRBD2. Looked up from germline, CDR1 is MNHNS and CDR2 is SASEGT. CDR3 size: 18 residues. The CDR3 here is CASSRRPSGGPPPETHYF. DNA for the CDR3: TGTGCCAGCAGTCGGAGGCCTAGCGGGGGGCCCCCGCCTGAGACCCATTACTTC.

This clonotype appeared many times. This chain joins TRBV5-1 and TRBJ2-7; D is perhaps TRBD1 (6 bases). This CDR3 has 17 residues. Germline V gene sequence: CDR1 SGHRS, CDR2 YFSETQ. Trimming shortened V by 0 bases and J by 2 bases, and 18 bases separated the two germline ends. CDR3 loop: CASSLEFSQGWPYEQYV. CDR3 in DNA: TGCGCCAGCAGCTTGGAGTTCTCACAGGGTTGGCCCTACGAGCAGTACGTC.

This clonotype occurred many times. A read error may explain this, as a much larger clone is one base away. The chain is built from TRBV29-1 and TRBJ2-3; 8 bases map to TRBD2. The CDR3 is 17 amino acids. Unmatched junction bases numbered 17, after V lost 4 bases and J lost 5 bases. Germline V lookup: CDR1 SQVTM, CDR2 ANQGSEA. CDR3 loop: CSVAEGLGTRGGDTQYF. DNA for the CDR3: TGCAGCGTTGCCGAGGGACTAGGGACTAGAGGGGGAGATACGCAGTATTTT.